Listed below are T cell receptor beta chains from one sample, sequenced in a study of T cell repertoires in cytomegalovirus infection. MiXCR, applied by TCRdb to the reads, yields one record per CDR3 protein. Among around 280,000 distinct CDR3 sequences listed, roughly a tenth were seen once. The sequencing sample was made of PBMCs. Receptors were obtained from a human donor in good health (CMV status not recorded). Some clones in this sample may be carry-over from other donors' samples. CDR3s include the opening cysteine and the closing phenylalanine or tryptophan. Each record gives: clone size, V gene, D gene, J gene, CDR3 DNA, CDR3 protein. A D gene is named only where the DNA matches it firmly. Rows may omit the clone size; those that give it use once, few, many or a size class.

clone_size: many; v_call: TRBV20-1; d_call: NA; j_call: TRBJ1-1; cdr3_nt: TGCAGTGCTAGAGTTCAGGACAGACTGAACACTGAAGCTTTCTTT; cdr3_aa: CSARVQDRLNTEAFF
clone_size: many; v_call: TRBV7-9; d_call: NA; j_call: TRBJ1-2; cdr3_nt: TGTGCCAGCAGCTTAGCCGGGACCTTCTACACCTTC; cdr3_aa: CASSLAGTFYTF
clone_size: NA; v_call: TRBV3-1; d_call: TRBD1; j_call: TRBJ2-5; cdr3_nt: TGTGCCAGCAGCCCATTTCCGGGACAGATCCAAGAGACCCAGTACTTC; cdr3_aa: CASSPFPGQIQETQYF
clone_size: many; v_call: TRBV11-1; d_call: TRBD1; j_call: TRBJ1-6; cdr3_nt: TGTGCCAGCAGCCGGACCCTACCACAGGGGTCAAATTCACCCCTCCACTTT; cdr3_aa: CASSRTLPQGSNSPLHF
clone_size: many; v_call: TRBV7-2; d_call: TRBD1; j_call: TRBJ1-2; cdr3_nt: TGTGCCAGCAGCTTAGCGTTAGACAGGGACTATGGCTACACCTTC; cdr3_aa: CASSLALDRDYGYTF
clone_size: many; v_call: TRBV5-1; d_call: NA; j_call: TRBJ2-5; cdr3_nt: TGCGCCAGCAGTCGTGGAGGAAGGGAAGAGACCCAGTACTTC; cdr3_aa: CASSRGGREETQYF
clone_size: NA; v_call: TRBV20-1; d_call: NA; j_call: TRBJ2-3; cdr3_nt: TGCAGTGCTGCCCGGGGGCCTAGCACAGATACGCAGTATTTT; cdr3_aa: CSAARGPSTDTQYF
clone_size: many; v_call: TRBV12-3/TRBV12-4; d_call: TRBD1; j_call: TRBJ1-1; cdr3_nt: TGTGCCAGCAGATCGGGACAGCTGAACACTGAAGCTTTCTTT; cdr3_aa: CASRSGQLNTEAFF
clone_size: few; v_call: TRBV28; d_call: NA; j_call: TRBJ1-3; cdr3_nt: TGTGCCAGCAGTTCTCCTTTCTGGAACTCTGGAAACACCATATATTTT; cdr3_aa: CASSSPFWNSGNTIYF
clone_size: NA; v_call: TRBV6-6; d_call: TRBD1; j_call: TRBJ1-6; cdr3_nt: TGTGCCAGCGGCTCTAAAGACAGGGTCTCGAGGGCCCTCCACTTT; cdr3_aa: CASGSKDRVSRALHF
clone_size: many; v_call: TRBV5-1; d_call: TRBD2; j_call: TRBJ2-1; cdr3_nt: TGCGCCAGCAGCTTGCCTCTACGCGGGACTAGCGATGAGCAGTTCTTC; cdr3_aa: CASSLPLRGTSDEQFF
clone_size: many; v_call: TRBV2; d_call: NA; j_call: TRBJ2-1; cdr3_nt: TGTGCCAGCAGTGAAAGTCGTATGGGGACTGAGCAGTTCTTC; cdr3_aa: CASSESRMGTEQFF
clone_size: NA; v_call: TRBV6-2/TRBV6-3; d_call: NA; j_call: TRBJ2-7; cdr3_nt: TGTGCCAGCAGTTATCGTTACAATGAGCAGTACTTC; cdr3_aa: CASSYRYNEQYF
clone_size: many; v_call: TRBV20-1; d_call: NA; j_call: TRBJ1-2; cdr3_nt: TGCAGTGCTAGAGGGTGGATAGGCGGCTACACCTTC; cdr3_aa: CSARGWIGGYTF
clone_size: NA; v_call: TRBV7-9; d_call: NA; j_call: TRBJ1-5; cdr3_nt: TGTGCCAGCGCCAAAGGGGGGGGGAATCAGCCCCAGCATTTT; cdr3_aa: CASAKGGGNQPQHF
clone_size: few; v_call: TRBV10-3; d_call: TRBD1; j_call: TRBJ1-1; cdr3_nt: TGTGCCATCAGTGCCGGGACAGTTGAAGCTTTCTTT; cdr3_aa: CAISAGTVEAFF
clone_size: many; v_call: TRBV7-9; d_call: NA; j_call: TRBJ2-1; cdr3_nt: TGTGCCAGCACCCTGGAGGAAGAGCAGTTCTTC; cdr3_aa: CASTLEEEQFF
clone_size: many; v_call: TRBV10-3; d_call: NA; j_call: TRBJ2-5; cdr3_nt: TGTGCCATCAGCAGGGGTCCCGAAGAGACCCAGTACTTC; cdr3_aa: CAISRGPEETQYF
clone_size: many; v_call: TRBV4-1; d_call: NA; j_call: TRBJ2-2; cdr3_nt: TGCGCCAGCAGCCAGTATGGAGCGAACACCGGGGAGCTGTTTTTT; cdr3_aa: CASSQYGANTGELFF
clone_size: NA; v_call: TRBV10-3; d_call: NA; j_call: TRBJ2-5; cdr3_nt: TGTGCCATCAGTGAGAAGGGAACCGAGCAAGAGACCCAGTACTTC; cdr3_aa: CAISEKGTEQETQYF
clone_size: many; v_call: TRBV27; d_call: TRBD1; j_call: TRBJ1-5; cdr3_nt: TGTGCCAGCACCGCGGACAGGGGTGGAAAAGCCCAGCATTTT; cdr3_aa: CASTADRGGKAQHF
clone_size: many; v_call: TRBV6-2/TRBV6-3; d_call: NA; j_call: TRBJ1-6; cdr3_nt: TGTGCCAGCAGCTTCGGACAGTATAATTCACCCCTCCACTTT; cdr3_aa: CASSFGQYNSPLHF
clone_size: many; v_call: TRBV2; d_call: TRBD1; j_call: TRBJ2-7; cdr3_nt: TGTGCCAGCAAAACTCGGGACAGCTCCTACGAGCAGTACTTC; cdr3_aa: CASKTRDSSYEQYF
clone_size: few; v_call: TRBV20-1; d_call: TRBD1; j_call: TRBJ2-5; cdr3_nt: TGCAGTGCTAGACCCCGGACAGGGGGGAGGATGGAGACCCAGTACTTC; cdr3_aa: CSARPRTGGRMETQYF
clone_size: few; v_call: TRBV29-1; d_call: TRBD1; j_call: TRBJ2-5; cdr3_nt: TGCAGCGGTTCCGGGACAGCCATAGAGACCCAGTACTTC; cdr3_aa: CSGSGTAIETQYF
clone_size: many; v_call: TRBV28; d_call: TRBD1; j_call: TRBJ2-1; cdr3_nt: TGTGCCAGCAGTTCCCCGGGGACAGGTGACAATGAGCAGTTCTTC; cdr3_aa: CASSSPGTGDNEQFF
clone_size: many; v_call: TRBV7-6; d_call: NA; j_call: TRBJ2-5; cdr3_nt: TGTGCCAGCAGCCCCTTCAGTTCCGAGACCCAGTACTTC; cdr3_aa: CASSPFSSETQYF
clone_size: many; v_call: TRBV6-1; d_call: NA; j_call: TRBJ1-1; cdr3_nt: TGTGCCAGCAGACCATCACCGGGACAGAACACTGAAGCTTTCTTT; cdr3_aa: CASRPSPGQNTEAFF
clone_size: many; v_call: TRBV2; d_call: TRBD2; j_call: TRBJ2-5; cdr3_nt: TGTGCCAGCACCTCCGGCGGGGGTCGGGAGACCCAGTACTTC; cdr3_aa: CASTSGGGRETQYF
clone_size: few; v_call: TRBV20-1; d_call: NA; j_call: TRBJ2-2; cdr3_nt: TGCAGTGCTAGAGTTCTGCTAGCTAGCACCGGGGAGCTGTTTTTT; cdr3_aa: CSARVLLASTGELFF
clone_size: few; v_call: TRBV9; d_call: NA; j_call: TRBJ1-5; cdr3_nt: TGTGCCAGCAGCGCGTCTGGGGGTCGCGGACAGCCCCAGCATTTT; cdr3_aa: CASSASGGRGQPQHF
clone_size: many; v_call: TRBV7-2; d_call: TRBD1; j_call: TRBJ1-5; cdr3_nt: TGTGCCAGCAGCTCGGGACAGGGGGGGTATAGCAATCAGCCCCAGCATTTT; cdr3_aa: CASSSGQGGYSNQPQHF
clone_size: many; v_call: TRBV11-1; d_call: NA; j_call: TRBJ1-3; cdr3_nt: TGTGCCAGCAGCTTGAGGACCTCTGGAAACACCATATATTTT; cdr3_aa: CASSLRTSGNTIYF
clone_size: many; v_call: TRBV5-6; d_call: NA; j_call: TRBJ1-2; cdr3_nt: TGTGCCAGCAGAACCGTTGGGGCGAAAGGCTACACCTTC; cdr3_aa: CASRTVGAKGYTF
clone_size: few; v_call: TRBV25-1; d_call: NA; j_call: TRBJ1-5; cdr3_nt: TGTGCCAGCAGTGAATGGGGAGGGAACAATCAGCCCCAGCATTTT; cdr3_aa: CASSEWGGNNQPQHF
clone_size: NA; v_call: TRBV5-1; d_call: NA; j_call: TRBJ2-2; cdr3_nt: TGCGCCAGCAGCTTGGTAGCGTTGCTGAACACCGGGGAGCTGTTTTTT; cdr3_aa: CASSLVALLNTGELFF
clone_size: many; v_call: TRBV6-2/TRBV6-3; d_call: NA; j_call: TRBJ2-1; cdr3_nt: TGTGCCAGCACGGCAGGGGGGAACTCAATGGATGAGCAGTTCTTC; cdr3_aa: CASTAGGNSMDEQFF
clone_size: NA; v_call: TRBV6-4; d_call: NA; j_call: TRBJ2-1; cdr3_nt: TGTGCCAGCGGCCTTACTTCCTACAATGAGCAGTTCTTC; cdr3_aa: CASGLTSYNEQFF
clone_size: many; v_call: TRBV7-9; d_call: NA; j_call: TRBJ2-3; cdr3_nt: TGTGCCAGCAGCCCCCTGGCGACAGCTCCTAGCACAGATACGCAGTATTTT; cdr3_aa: CASSPLATAPSTDTQYF
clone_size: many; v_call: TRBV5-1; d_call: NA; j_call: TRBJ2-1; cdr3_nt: TGCGCCAGCAGCTTGGGGGAGCCTTCCTACAATGAGCAGTTCTTC; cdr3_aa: CASSLGEPSYNEQFF